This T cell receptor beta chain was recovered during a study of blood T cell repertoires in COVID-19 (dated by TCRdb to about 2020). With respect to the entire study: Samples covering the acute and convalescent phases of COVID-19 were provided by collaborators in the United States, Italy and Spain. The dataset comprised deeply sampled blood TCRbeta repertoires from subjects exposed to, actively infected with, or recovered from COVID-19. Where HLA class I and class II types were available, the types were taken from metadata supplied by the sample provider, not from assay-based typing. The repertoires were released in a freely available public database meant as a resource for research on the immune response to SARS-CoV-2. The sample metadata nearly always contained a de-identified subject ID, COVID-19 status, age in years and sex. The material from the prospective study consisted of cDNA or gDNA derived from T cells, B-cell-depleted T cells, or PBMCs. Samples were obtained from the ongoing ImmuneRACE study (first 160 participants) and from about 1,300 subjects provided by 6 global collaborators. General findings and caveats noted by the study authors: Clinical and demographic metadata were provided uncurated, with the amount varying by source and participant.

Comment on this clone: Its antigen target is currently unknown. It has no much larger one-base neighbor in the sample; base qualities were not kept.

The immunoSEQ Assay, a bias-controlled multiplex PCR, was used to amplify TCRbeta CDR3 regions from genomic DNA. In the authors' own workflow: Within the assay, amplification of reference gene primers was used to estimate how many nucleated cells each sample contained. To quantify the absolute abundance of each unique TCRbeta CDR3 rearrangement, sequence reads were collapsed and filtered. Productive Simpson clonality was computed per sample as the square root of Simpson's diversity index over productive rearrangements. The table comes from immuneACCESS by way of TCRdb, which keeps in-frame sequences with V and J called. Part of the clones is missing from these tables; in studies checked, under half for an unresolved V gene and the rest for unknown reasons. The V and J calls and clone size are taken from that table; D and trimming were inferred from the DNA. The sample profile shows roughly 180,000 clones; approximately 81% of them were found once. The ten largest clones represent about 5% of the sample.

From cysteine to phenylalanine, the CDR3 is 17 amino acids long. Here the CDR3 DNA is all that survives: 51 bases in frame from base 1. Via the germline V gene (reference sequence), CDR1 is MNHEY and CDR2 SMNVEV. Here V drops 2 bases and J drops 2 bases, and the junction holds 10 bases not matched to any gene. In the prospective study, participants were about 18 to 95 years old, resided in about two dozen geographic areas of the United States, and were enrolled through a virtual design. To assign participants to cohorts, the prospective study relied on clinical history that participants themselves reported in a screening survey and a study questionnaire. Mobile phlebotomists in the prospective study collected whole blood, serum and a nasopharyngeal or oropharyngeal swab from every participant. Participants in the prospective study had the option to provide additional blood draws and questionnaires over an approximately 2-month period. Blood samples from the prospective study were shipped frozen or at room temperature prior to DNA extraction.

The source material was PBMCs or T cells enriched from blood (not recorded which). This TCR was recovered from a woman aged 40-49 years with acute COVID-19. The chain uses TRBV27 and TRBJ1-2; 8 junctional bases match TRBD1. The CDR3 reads CASSLRRTGSGNYGYTF. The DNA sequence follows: TGTGCCAGCAGTTTACGGAGGACAGGGTCAGGAAACTATGGCTACACCTTC.